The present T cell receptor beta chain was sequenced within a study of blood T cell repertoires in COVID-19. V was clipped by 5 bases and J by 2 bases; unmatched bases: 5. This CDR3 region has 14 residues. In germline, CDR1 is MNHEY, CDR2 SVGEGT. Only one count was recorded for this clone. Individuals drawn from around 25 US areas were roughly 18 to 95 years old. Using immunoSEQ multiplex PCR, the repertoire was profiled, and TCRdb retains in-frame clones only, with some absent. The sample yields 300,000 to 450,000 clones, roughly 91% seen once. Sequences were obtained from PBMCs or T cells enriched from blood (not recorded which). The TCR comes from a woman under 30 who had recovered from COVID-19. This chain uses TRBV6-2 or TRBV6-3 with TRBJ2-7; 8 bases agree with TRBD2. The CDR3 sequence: CASSTTSETYEQYF. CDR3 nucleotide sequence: TGTGCCAGCAGTACGACTAGCGAAACCTACGAGCAGTACTTC.